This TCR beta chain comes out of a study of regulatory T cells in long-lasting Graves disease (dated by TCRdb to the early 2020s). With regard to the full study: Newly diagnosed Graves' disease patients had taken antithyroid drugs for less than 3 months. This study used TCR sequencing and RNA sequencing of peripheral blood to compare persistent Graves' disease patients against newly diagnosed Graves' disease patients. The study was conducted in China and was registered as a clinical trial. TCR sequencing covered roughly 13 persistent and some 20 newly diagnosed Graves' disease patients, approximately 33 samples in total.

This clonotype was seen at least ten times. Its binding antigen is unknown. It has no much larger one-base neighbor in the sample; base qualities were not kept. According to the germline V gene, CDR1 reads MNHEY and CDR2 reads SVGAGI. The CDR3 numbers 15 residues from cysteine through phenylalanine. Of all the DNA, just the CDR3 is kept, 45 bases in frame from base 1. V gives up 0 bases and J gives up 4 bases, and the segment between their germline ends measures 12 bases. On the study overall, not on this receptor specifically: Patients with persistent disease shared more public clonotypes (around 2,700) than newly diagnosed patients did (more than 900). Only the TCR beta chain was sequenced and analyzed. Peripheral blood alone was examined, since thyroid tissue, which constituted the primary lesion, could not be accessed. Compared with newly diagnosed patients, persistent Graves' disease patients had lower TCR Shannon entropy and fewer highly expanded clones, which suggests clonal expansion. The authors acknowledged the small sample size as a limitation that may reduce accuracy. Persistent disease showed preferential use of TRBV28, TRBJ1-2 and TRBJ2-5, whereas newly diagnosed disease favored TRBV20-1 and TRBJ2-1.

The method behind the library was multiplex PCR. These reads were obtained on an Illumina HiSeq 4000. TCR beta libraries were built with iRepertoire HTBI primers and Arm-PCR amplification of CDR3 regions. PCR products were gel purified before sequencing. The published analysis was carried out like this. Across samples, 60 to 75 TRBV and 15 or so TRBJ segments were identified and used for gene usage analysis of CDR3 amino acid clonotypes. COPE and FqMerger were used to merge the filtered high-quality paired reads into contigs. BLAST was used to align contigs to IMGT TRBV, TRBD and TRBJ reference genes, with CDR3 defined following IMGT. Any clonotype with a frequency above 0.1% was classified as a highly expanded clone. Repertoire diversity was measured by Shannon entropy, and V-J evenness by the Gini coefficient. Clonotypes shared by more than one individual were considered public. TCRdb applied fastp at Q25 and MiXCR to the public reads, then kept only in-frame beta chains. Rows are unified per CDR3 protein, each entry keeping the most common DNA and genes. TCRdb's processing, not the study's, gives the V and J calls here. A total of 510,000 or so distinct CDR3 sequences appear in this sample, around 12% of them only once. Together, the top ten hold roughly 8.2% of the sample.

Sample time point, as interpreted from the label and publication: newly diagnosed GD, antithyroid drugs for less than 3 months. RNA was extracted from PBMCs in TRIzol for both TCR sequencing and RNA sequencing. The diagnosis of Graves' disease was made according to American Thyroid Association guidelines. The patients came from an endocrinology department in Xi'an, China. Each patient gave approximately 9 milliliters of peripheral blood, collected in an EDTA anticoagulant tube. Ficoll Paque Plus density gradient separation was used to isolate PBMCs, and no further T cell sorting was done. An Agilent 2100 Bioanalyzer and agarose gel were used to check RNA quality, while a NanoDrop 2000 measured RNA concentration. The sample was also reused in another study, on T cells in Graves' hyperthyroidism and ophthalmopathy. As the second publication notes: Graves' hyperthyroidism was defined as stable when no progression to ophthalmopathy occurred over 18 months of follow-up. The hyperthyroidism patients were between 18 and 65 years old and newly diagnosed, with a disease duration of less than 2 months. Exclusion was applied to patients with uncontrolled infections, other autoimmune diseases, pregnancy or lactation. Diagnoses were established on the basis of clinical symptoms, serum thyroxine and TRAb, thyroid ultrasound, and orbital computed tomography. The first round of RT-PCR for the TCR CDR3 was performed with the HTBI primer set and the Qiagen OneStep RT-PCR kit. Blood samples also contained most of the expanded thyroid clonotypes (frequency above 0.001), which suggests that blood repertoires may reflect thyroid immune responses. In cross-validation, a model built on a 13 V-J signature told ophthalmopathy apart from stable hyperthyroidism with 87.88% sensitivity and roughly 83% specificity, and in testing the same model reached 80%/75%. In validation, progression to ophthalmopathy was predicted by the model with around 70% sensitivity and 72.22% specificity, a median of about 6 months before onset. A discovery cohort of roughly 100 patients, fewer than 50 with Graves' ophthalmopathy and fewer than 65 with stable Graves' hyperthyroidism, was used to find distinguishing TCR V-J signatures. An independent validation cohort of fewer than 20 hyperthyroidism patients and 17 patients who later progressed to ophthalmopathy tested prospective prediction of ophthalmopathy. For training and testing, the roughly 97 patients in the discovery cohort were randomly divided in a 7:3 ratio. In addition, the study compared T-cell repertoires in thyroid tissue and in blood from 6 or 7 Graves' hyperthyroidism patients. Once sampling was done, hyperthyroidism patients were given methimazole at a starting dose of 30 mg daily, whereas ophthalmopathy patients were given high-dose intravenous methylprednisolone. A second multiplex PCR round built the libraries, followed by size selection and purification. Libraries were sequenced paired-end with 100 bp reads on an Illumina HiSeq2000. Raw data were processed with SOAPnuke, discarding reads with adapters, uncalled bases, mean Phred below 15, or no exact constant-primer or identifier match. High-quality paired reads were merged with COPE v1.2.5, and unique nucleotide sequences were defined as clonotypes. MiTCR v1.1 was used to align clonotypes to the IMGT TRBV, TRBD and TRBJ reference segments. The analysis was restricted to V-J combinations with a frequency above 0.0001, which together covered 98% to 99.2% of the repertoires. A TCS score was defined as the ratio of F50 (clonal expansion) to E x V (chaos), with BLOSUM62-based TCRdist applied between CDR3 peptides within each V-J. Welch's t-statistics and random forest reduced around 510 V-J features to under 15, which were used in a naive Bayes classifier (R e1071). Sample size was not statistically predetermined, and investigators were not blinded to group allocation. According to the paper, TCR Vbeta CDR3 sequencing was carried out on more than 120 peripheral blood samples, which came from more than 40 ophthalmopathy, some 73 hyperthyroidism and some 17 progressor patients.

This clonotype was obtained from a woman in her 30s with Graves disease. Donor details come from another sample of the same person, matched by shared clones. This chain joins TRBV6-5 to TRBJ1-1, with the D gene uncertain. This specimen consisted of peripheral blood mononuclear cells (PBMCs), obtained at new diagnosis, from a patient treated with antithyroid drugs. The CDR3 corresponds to CASSYSEGSGTEAFF. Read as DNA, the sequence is TGTGCCAGCAGTTACTCAGAAGGGTCGGGCACTGAAGCTTTCTTT.